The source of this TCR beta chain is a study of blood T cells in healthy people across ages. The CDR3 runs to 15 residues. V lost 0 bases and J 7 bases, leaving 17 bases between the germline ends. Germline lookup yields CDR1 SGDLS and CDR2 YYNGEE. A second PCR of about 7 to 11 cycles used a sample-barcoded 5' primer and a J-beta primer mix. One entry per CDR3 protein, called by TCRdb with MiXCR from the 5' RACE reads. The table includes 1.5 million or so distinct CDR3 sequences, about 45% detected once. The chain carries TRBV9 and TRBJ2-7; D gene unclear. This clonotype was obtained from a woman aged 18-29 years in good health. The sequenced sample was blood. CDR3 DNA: TGTGCCAGCAGCGTAGGCTATGCGAGAATTGGAGAGCAGTACTTC. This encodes CASSVGYARIGEQYF.